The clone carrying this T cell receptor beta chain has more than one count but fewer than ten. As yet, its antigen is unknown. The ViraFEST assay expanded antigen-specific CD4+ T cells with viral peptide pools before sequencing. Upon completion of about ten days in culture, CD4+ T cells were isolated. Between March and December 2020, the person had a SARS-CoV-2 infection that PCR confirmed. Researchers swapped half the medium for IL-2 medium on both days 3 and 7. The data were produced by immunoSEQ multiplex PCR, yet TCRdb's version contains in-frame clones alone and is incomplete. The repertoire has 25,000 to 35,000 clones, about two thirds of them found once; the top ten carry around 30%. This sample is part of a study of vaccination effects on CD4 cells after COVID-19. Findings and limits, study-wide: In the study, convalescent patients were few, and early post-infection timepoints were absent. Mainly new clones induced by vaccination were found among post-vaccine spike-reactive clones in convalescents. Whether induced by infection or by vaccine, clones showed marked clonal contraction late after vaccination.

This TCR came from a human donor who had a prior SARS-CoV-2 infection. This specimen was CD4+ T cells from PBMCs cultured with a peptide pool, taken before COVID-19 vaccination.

CDR3 amino acids: CASSYTGSGNTIYF. CDR3 DNA: TGTGCCAGCAGCTACACAGGATCTGGAAACACCATATATTTT. The chain combines TRBV2 with TRBJ1-3; perhaps TRBD1 as D (5 bases). Trimming pared 6 bases from V and 1 base from J, leaving 10 bases between. From germline, CDR1 is SNHLY and CDR2 FYNNEI. The CDR3 consists of 14 residues.